There are a few counts of the clone carrying this T cell receptor (beta chain). This specimen belongs to a study of T-cell memory formation after mild COVID-19. In TCRdb, the 5' RACE reads were re-called with MiXCR into one record per CDR3 protein. The sample shows about 88,000 distinct CDR3 sequences, about 23% of them seen only once. The germline V and J ends were trimmed by 2 bases and 6 bases, with 18 bases remaining between them. The germline CDR1 and CDR2 sequences are PRHDT and FYEKMQ (reference sequence). The CDR3 loop spans 16 amino acids. The sequencing sample was made of PBMCs or a T cell subset sorted from them (not recorded which). The TCR comes from a man aged 18-30 years who had mild COVID-19 (a few samples of this study predate the infection). Cell type and time point are not known. The chain has TRBV13 and TRBJ2-3, with D tentatively TRBD1 (7 bases). CDR3 loop: CASSLPSSGGGDTQYF. In DNA, the CDR3 is TGTGCCAGCAGCTTACCTTCGAGCGGAGGGGGCGATACGCAGTATTTT.